This T cell receptor beta chain was sequenced for a study of blood T cell repertoires in COVID-19 (dated by TCRdb to 2018 to 2020). In the study overall: Samples covering the acute and convalescent phases of COVID-19 were provided by collaborators in the United States, Italy and Spain. The samples were drawn from two sources: the first 160 participants of the ongoing ImmuneRACE study, and 1,000 to 1,500 subjects contributed by 6 global collaborators. A de-identified subject ID, COVID-19 status, age in years and sex were almost always included in the sample metadata. The repertoires were made available in a free public database intended to serve as a resource for research on the immune response to SARS-CoV-2. Where available, HLA class I and class II types were obtained from metadata supplied by the sample provider rather than from assay-based typing. Subjects who had been exposed to COVID-19, were actively infected with it, or had recovered from it provided the deeply sampled blood TCRbeta repertoires that made up the dataset. The material from the prospective study consisted of cDNA or gDNA derived from T cells, B-cell-depleted T cells, or PBMCs. Study-wide findings and limitations: The amount of clinical and demographic metadata varied by source and participant and was provided uncurated.

TCRbeta CDR3 regions were amplified from genomic DNA using the immunoSEQ Assay, a bias-controlled multiplex PCR. The original pipeline was this. The number of nucleated cells in each sample was estimated by amplification of reference gene primers within the assay. Sequence reads were collapsed and filtered to measure the absolute abundance of every unique TCRbeta CDR3 rearrangement. For each sample, productive Simpson clonality was calculated as the square root of Simpson's diversity index across productive rearrangements. Imported from immuneACCESS, the table was reduced by TCRdb to in-frame sequences with V and J called. These copies leave out some clones; in studies compared against another copy, an unresolved V gene accounts for under half, and the cause of the remainder is not known. The V and J calls and clone size come from that table; D and trimming were worked out from the DNA. This sample comprises more than 200,000 clones, roughly four fifths of them detected only once. Jointly, the top ten make up under 2% of the sample.

Looking up the germline V gene (reference sequence) yields CDR1 MNHEY and CDR2 SMNVEV. Cut back by 5 bases and 5 bases, the V and J ends lie 25 bases apart. The CDR3 covers 18 residues, taking in both the cysteine and the phenylalanine. The only DNA kept is the CDR3, 54 bases in frame from the first base. Participants in the prospective study were aged about 18 to 95 years, lived in 20 to 30 United States geographic areas, and enrolled through a virtual design. In the prospective study, cohorts were assigned on the basis of participant-reported clinical history obtained from a screening survey and a study questionnaire. For ImmuneRACE Cohort 3, a participant was defined as recovered based on two consecutive negative NP/OP PCR tests, clearance by a healthcare professional, or resolution of symptoms. In the prospective study, mobile phlebotomists collected whole blood, serum and a nasopharyngeal or oropharyngeal swab from each participant. Prospective study participants could optionally give additional blood draws and questionnaires over an approximately two-month period. Prospective study blood samples were shipped either frozen or at room temperature before DNA extraction.

For this clone: It has no known antigen specificity. There are no base qualities to consult, and no much larger clone falls within one base.

Input material: PBMCs or T cells enriched from blood (not recorded which). The rearrangement combines TRBV27 with TRBJ1-3; the D segment could be TRBD1, given 5 matching bases. The sequence was collected from a man aged 60 to 75 who had recovered from COVID-19. The DNA reads as follows: TGTGCCAGCAGTCCCTCGGAGGGGAAGGGAAGTATGAGAAACACCATATATTTT. This translates into CASSPSEGKGSMRNTIYF.